This is a list of T cell receptor beta chains from one sample in a study of T cell clonotyping in hematopoietic cell transplantation. The method was immunoSEQ multiplex PCR; TCRdb's version includes in-frame clones alone and lacks a portion of them. This table has thousands of clones, about 96% appearing once. Source: PBMCs, taken 30 days after allogeneic stem cell transplant. These receptors all stem from a male patient aged 40-55 years who had an allogeneic stem cell transplant from a related donor, so the T cells may come from the graft donor. Some clones in this sample may be carry-over from other donors' samples. Each CDR3 is given with its conserved first and last residue. The D gene is left open where the match is weak. Not all rows give a size; the values are once, few, many and, for expanded clones, a class.

TRBJ1-2,NA,TRBV6-5,NA,TGTGCCAGCAGTTACATGGGCTATGGCTACACCTTC,CASSYMGYGYTF
TRBJ2-7,TRBD2,TRBV10-2,NA,TGCGCCAGCAGTGAGACTAGCGGGATAAGCGAGCAGTACTTC,CASSETSGISEQYF
TRBJ2-7,TRBD1,TRBV28,NA,TGTGCCAGCAGTTTAAGCTCACCGGACAGGCAGAGGCCCGAGCAGTACTTC,CASSLSSPDRQRPEQYF
TRBJ1-2,NA,TRBV11-3,NA,TGTGCCAGCAGCTTAGAGGGGCGGCGGGGGAACTATGGCTACACCTTC,CASSLEGRRGNYGYTF
TRBJ2-3,TRBD2,TRBV7-9,NA,TGTGCCAGCAGCTCCCGGTTCTGGGATAGCGGGGGGGACGCAGATACGCAGTATTTT,CASSSRFWDSGGDADTQYF
TRBJ1-5,NA,TRBV2,once,TGTGCCAGCAGTGAAGCGCTTCGTGGGGGTCGCCAGCATTTT,CASSEALRGGRQHF
TRBJ2-5,TRBD2,TRBV28,once,TGTGCCAGCAGTTTGTTCGCAGGCCCCGGGAGGGAGACCCAGTACTTC,CASSLFAGPGRETQYF
TRBJ1-2,NA,TRBV21-1,NA,TGTGCCAGCAGCAAAGCCGGGGACAGGTTCTATGGCTACACCTTC,CASSKAGDRFYGYTF
TRBJ1-2,TRBD1,TRBV11-1,NA,TGTGCCAGCAGGGCCCGGGACAGCGGTGGCTACACCTTC,CASRARDSGGYTF
TRBJ2-3,NA,TRBV9,NA,TGTGCCAGCAGCCTACAAGAGGGCGCGTTGGATACGCAGTATTTT,CASSLQEGALDTQYF
TRBJ1-2,NA,TRBV6-6,NA,TGTGCCAGCAGTTACTCGGGGGGGAACTTGGGCTACACCTTC,CASSYSGGNLGYTF
TRBJ1-2,NA,TRBV30,NA,TGTGCCTGGAACCGAAGGGGGGCTTCCCCAAACTATGGCTACACCTTC,CAWNRRGASPNYGYTF
TRBJ2-7,NA,TRBV6-1,few,TGTGCCAGCAGTGAAACAAGGGAGCGCGAGCAGTACTTC,CASSETREREQYF
TRBJ1-6,TRBD1,TRBV10-3,NA,TGTGCCATCAGTGAGCCCGGGACAGGGACTTCACCCCTCCACTTT,CAISEPGTGTSPLHF
TRBJ1-6,NA,TRBV10-3,NA,TGTGCCATCAGGACCTCGGACAGCAATAATTCACCCCTCCACTTT,CAIRTSDSNNSPLHF
TRBJ2-7,NA,TRBV2,NA,TGTGCCAGCACTACGGCCCCTAACGAGCAGTACTTC,CASTTAPNEQYF
TRBJ1-1,NA,TRBV2,NA,TGTGCCAGCAGTGAGAATCTGGATGTGAGGCCTGAAGCTTTCTTT,CASSENLDVRPEAFF
TRBJ1-1,NA,TRBV20-1,NA,TGCAGTGCTAGAGATGACCCTCTGGCTTTCTTT,CSARDDPLAFF
TRBJ1-1,NA,TRBV7-8,NA,TGTGCCAGCATAAACCCTTTTAGGGGGAGGACTGAAGCTTTCTTT,CASINPFRGRTEAFF
TRBJ1-2,TRBD1,TRBV6-6,NA,TGTGCCAGCAGTTACCCAACCGGGACAGGGGCGAAGGGCTACACCTTC,CASSYPTGTGAKGYTF
TRBJ1-2,NA,TRBV4-2,NA,TGTGCCAGCAGCCAAGATCTTGCGAGTGGCTACACCTTC,CASSQDLASGYTF
TRBJ2-7,NA,TRBV7-6,NA,TGTGCCAGCAGCGCGAGGGACTTCTACGAGCAGTACTTC,CASSARDFYEQYF
TRBJ2-5,NA,TRBV29-1,NA,TGCAGCGTTGAAGGAATGAAGCTGGCATTCACGGGGGAGACCCAGTACTTC,CSVEGMKLAFTGETQYF
TRBJ2-3,TRBD2,TRBV5-8,NA,TGTGCCAGCAGCCTACAGTTGGGGGGGACAGATACGCAGTATTTT,CASSLQLGGTDTQYF
TRBJ2-1,NA,TRBV28,NA,TGTGCCAGCAGCCGTTTCGACAGGCCCAATGAGCAGTTCTTC,CASSRFDRPNEQFF
TRBJ2-3,NA,TRBV11-3,NA,TGTGCCAGCAGCTCCCTGACCTGGGGAACAGATACGCAGTATTTT,CASSSLTWGTDTQYF
TRBJ1-1,NA,TRBV6-5,NA,TGTGCCAGCAGTTACTCTGCGGGGTTGAACACTGAAGCTTTCTTT,CASSYSAGLNTEAFF
TRBJ2-7,NA,TRBV29-1,NA,TGCAGCGTTGTTCCAGGGTTGTCGGGGGCCGAGCAGTACTTC,CSVVPGLSGAEQYF
TRBJ1-5,NA,TRBV6-5,NA,TGTGCCAGCAGTTGGGGAAAGGGGCCGAATCAGCCCCAGCATTTT,CASSWGKGPNQPQHF
TRBJ1-1,NA,TRBV7-2,NA,TGTGCCAGCAGCTTAGCCTGGATGAACACTGAAGCTTTCTTT,CASSLAWMNTEAFF
TRBJ1-6,TRBD1,TRBV11-2,NA,TGTGCCAGCGGACAGGGCTCGGTTTCACCCCTCCACTTT,CASGQGSVSPLHF
TRBJ1-2,NA,TRBV5-6,NA,TGTGCCAGCAGCATGGACCGGAACTATGGCTACACCTTC,CASSMDRNYGYTF
TRBJ2-5,NA,TRBV30,NA,TGTGCCATTTCAAGGGACTTCCAAGAGACCCAGTACTTC,CAISRDFQETQYF
TRBJ2-7,TRBD1,TRBV9,NA,TGTGCCAGCAGCGTAGCCGGGACAGGGTTTAAGGGGCAGTACTTC,CASSVAGTGFKGQYF
TRBJ1-4,NA,TRBV4-1,NA,TGCGCCAGCAGCCAAGAAAGGCATGAAAAACTGTTTTTT,CASSQERHEKLFF